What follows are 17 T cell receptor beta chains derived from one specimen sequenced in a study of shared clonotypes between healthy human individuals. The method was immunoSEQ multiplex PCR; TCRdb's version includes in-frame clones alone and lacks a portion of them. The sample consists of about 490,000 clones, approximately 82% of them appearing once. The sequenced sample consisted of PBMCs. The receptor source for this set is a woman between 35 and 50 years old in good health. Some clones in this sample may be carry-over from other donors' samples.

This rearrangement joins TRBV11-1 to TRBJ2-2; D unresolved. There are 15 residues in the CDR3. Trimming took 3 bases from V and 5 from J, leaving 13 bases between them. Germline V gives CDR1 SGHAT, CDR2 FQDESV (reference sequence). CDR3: CASSFLPESTGELFF. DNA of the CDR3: TGTGCCAGCAGCTTTCTACCTGAAAGTACCGGGGAGCTGTTTTTT.

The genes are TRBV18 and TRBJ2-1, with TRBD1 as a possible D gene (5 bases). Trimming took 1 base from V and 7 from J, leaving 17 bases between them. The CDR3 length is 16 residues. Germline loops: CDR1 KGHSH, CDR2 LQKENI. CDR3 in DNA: TGTGCCAGCTCACCACGGACGCAAGGGGCTGGAAATGAGCAGTTCTTC. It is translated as CASSPRTQGAGNEQFF.

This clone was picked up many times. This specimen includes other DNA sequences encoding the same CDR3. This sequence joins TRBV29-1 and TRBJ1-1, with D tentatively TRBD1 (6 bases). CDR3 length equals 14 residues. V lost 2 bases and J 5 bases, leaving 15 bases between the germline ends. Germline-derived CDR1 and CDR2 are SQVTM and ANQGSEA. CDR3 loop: CSVEFGEGGTEAFF. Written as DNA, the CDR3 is TGCAGCGTTGAATTTGGAGAGGGGGGGACTGAAGCTTTCTTT.

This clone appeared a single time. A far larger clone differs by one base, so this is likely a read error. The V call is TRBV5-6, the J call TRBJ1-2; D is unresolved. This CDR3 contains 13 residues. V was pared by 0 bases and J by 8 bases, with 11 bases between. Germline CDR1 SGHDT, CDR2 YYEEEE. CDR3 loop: CASSLGEKRGYTF. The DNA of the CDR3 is TGTGCCAGCAGCTTGGGGGAGAAGAGGGGCTACACCTTC.

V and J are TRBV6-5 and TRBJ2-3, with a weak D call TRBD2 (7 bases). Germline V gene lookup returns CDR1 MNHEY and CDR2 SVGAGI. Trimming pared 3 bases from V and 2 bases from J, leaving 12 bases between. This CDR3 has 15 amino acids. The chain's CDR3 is CASSYRGDITDTQYF. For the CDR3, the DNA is TGTGCCAGCAGTTATCGGGGGGACATCACAGATACGCAGTATTTT.

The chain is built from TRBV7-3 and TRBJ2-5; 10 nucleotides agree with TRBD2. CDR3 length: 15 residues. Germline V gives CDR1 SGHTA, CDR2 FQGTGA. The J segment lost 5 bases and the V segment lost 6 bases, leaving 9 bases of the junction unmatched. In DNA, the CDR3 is TGTGCCAGCAGTCCAACTAGCGGGGCTGGGGAGACCCAGTACTTC. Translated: CASSPTSGAGETQYF.

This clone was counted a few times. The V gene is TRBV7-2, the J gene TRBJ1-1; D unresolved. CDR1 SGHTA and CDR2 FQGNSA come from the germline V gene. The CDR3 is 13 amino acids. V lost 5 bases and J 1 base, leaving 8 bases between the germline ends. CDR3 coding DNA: TGTGCCAGCAGCGGGCAACGGAACACTGAAGCTTTCTTT. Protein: CASSGQRNTEAFF.

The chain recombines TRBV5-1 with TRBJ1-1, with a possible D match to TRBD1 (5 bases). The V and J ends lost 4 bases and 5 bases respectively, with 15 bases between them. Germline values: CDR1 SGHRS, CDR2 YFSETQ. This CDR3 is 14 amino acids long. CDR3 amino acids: CASSPGTVGTEAFF. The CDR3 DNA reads TGCGCCAGCAGCCCAGGGACGGTAGGGACTGAAGCTTTCTTT.

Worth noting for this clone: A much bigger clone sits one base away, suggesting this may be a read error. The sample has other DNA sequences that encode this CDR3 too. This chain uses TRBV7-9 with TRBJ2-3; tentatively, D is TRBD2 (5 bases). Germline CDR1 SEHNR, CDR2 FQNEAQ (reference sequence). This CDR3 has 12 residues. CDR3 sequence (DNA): TGCGCCAGCAGCTTAGCGTCTAGTGCGCAGTATTTT. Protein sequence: CASSLASSAQYF.

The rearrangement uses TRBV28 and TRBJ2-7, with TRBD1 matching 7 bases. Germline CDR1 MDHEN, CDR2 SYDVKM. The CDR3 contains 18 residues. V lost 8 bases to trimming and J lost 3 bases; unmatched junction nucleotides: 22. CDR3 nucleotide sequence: TGTGCCAGCCGTGAATTGTTCGGGACAGTCGGCTCCTACTACGAGCAGTACTTC. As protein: CASRELFGTVGSYYEQYF.

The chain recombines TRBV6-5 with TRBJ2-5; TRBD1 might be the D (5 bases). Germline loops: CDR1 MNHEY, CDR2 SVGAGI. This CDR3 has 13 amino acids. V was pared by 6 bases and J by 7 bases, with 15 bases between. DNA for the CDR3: TGTGCCAGCAGACCGGACACAGAGACGACCCAGTACTTC. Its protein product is CASRPDTETTQYF.

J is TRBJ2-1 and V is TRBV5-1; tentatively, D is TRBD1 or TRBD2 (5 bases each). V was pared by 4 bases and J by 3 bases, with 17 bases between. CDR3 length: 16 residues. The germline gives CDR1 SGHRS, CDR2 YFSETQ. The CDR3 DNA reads TGCGCCAGCAGCCCAGCCGGGACGGAGTACTACAATGAGCAGTTCTTC. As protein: CASSPAGTEYYNEQFF.

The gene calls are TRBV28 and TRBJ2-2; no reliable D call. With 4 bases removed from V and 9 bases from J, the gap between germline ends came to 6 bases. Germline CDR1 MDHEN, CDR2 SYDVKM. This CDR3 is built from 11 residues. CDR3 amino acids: CASSSPRELFF. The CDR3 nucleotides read TGTGCCAGCAGTTCCCCTCGGGAGCTGTTTTTT.

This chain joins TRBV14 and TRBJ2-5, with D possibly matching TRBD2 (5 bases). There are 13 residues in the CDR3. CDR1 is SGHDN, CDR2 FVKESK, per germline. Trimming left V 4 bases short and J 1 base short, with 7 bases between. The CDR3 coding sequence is TGTGCCAGCAGCCCGAGCGGCCAAGAGACCCAGTACTTC. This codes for CASSPSGQETQYF.

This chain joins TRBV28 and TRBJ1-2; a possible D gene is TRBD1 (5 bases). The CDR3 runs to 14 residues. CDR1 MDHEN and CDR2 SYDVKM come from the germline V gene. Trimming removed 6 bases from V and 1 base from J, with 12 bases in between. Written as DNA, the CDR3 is TGTGCCAGCAGACAAGACAGCATTAACTATGGCTACACCTTC. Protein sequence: CASRQDSINYGYTF.

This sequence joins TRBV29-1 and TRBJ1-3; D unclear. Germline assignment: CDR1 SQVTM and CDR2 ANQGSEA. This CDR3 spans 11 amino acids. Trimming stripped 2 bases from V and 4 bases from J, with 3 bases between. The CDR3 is CSVERGNTIYF. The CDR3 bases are TGCAGCGTTGAACGGGGAAACACCATATATTTT.

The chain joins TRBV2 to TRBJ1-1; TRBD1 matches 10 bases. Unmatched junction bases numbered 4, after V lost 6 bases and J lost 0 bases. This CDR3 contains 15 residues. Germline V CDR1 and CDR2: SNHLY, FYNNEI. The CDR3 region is CASRADRGLNTEAFF. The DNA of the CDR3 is TGTGCCAGCAGGGCGGACAGGGGGTTGAACACTGAAGCTTTCTTT.